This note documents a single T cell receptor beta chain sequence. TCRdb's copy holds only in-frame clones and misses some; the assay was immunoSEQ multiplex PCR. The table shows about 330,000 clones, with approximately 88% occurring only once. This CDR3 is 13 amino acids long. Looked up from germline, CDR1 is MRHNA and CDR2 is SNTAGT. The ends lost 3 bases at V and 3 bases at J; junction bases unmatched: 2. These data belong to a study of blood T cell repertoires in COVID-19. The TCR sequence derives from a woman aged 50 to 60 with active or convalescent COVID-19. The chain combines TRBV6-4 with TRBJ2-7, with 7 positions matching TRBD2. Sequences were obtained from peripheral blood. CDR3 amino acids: CASSEASGYEQYF. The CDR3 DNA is TGTGCCAGCAGTGAGGCTAGCGGCTACGAGCAGTACTTC.